The 5 T cell receptor beta chains given below trace back to one sample, sequenced in a study of blood T cell repertoires in COVID-19. Profiled with immunoSEQ multiplex PCR; TCRdb holds only in-frame clones, not every one. The sample lists about 220,000 clones, under 90% seen once, with 3% to 4.5% in the top ten. Sequencing used peripheral blood. These receptors all come from a woman older than 75 with acute or convalescent COVID-19.

The chain employs TRBV11-3 and TRBJ2-7; no definite D call. Germline V gene data show CDR1 as SGHNT and CDR2 as YENEEA. V was trimmed by 3 bases and J by 2 bases, leaving 2 bases between them. This CDR3 has 11 amino acids. The CDR3 bases are TGTGCCAGCAGCTTCGCCTACGAGCAGTACTTC. This codes for CASSFAYEQYF.

The chain is built from TRBV6-5 and TRBJ1-2; TRBD1 is a possible D gene (5 bases). From germline, CDR1 is MNHEY and CDR2 SVGAGI. V lost 5 bases and J lost 4, with 11 bases in between. The CDR3 contains 13 residues. The CDR3 sequence is CASSRQGSYGYTF. Here the CDR3 DNA reads TGTGCCAGCAGTCGGCAGGGTTCCTATGGCTACACCTTC.

The V call is TRBV3-1 (or the pseudogene TRBV3-2), the J call TRBJ2-1; 14 positions agree with TRBD2. Germline trimming cut 3 bases from V and 8 bases from J; bases unmatched to any gene: 3. Germline V gives CDR1 LGHDT, CDR2 YNNKEL (reference sequence). CDR3 length: 15 amino acids. CDR3 sequence: CASSQTSGGAHEQFF. CDR3 bases: TGTGCCAGCAGCCAGACTAGCGGGGGGGCCCATGAGCAGTTCTTC.

This sequence joins TRBV7-2 and TRBJ2-1, with D possibly TRBD2 on 5 matching bases. Trimming cost V 4 bases and J 0 bases, with 16 bases left between them. The CDR3 totals 17 residues. The V gene's germline CDR1 is SGHTA and CDR2 FQGNSA. The CDR3 loop reads CASSSLRGFSSYNEQFF. In DNA, the CDR3 is TGTGCCAGCAGCTCGCTCCGGGGTTTTAGCTCCTACAATGAGCAGTTCTTC.

This rearrangement joins TRBV28 to TRBJ2-2, with a possible D match to TRBD2 (7 bases). Trimming pared 11 bases from V and 4 bases from J, leaving 14 bases between. This CDR3 spans 13 amino acids. CDR1 is MDHEN, CDR2 SYDVKM, per germline. CDR3 nucleotides: TGTGCCGGCCGGGGGGCGGTCACCGGGGAGCTGTTTTTT. Translation gives CAGRGAVTGELFF.